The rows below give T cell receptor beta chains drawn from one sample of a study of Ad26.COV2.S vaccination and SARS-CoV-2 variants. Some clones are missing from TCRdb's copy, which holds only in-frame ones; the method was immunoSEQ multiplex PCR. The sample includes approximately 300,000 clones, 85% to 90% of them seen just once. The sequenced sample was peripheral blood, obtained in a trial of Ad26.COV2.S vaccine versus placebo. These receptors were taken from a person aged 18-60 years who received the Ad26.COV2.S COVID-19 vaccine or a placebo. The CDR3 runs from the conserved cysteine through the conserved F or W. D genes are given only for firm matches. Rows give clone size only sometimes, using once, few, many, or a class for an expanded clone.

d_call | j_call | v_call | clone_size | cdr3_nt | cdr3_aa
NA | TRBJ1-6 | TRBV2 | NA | TGTGCCAGCAGTCCCGACCTCTTGGGGAATTCACCCCTCCACTTT | CASSPDLLGNSPLHF
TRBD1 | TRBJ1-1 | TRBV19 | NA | TGTGCCAGTAGTGCCCACCGGGACAGGGTCACTGAAGCTTTCTTT | CASSAHRDRVTEAFF
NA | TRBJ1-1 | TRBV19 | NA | TGTGCCAGTAGTATTTTGGGGGGGTCGTACTCTGAAGCTTTCTTT | CASSILGGSYSEAFF
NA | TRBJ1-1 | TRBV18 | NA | TGTGCCAGCTCCCCCAACACTGAAGCTTTCTTT | CASSPNTEAFF
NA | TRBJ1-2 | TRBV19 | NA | TGTGCCAGTAGCCTTAATGAGGGAAGTTTTAACTATGGCTACACCTTC | CASSLNEGSFNYGYTF
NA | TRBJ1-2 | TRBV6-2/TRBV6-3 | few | TGTGCCAGCAGTAACCGGGCCGGGACTAATGGCTACACCTTC | CASSNRAGTNGYTF
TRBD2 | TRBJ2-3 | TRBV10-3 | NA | TGTGCCATCACGGCGGGGGGGAGGACAGATACGCAGTATTTT | CAITAGGRTDTQYF
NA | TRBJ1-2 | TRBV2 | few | TGTGCCATTCAAACAGGGCTGGCCGGGGGGCCCTCCTATGGCTACACCTTC | CAIQTGLAGGPSYGYTF
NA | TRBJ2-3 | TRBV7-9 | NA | TGTGCCAGCAGCTTAGGCAGCACAGATACGCAGTATTTT | CASSLGSTDTQYF
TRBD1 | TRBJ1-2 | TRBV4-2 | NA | TGTGCCAGCAGCCAAGAGGTGGGACAGGGGGCTTCAGTCTATGGCTACACCTTC | CASSQEVGQGASVYGYTF
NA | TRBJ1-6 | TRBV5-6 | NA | TGTGCCAGCAGCTTTAGGGCCATCCTGGCCGGTTCACCCCTCCACTTT | CASSFRAILAGSPLHF
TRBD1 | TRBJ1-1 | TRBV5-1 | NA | TGCGCCAGCACCTCCGGGACAGGGATGAACACTGAAGCTTTCTTT | CASTSGTGMNTEAFF
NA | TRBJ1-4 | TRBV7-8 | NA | TGTGCCAGCAGCTTAGGCCCGCGGGGGGCTAGGGAAAAACTGTTTTTT | CASSLGPRGAREKLFF
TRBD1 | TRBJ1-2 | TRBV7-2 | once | TGTGCCAGCAGCACTGGACAGGGGTATGGCTACACCTTC | CASSTGQGYGYTF
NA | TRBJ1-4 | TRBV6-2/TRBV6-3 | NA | TGTGCCAGCAGCTCGGAAGGGAGAGTTAATGAAAAACTGTTTTTT | CASSSEGRVNEKLFF
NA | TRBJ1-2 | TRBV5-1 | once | TGCGCCAGCAGCGTTCACAGGGTCGGGGATGGCTACACCTTC | CASSVHRVGDGYTF
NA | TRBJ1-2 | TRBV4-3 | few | TGCGCCAGCAGCCAAGATTTACGGGGCTTGAGCTATGGCTACACCTTC | CASSQDLRGLSYGYTF